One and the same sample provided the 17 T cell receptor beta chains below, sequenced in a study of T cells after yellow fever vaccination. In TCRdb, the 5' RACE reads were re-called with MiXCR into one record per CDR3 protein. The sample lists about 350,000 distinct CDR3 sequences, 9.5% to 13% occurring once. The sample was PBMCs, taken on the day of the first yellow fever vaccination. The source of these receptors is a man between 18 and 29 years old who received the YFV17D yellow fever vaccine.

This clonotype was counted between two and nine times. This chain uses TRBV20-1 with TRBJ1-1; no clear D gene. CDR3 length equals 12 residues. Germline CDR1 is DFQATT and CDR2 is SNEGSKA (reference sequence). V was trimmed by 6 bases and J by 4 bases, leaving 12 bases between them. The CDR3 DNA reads TGCAGTGCCCTGGTCGTTTTCACTGAAGCTTTCTTT. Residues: CSALVVFTEAFF.

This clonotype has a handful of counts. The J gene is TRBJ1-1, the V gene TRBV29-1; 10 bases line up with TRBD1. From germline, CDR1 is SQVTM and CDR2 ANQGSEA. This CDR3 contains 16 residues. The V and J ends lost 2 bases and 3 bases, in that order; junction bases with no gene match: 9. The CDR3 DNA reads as TGCAGCGTTGAATATCGACAGGGGGCGGTTCACACTGAAGCTTTCTTT. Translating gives CSVEYRQGAVHTEAFF.

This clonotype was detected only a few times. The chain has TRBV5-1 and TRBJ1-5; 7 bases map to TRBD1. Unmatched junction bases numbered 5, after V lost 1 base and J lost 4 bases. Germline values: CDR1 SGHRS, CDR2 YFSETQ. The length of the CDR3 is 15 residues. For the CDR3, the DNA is TGCGCCAGCAGCTTGACAGGGGTGTCGAATCAGCCCCAGCATTTT. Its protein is CASSLTGVSNQPQHF.

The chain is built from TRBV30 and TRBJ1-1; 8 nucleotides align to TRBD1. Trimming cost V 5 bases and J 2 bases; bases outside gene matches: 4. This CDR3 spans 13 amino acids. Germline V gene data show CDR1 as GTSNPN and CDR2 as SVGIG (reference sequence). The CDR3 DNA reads TGTGCCTGGGCCAGGGGGCCTAACACTGAAGCTTTCTTT. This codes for CAWARGPNTEAFF.

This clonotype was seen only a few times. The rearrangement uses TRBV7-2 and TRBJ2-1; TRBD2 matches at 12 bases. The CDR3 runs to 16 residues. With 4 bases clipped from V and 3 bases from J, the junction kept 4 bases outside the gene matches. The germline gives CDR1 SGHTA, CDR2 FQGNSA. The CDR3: CASSYLAGGVYNEQFF. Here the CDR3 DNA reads TGTGCCAGCAGCTACCTAGCGGGGGGGGTCTACAATGAGCAGTTCTTC. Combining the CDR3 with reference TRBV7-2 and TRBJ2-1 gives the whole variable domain GAGVSQSPSNKVTEKGKDVELRCDPISGHTALYWYRQSLGQGLEFLIYFQGNSAPDKSGLPSDRFSAERTGGSVSTLTIQRTQQEDSAVYLCASSYLAGGVYNEQFFGPGTRLTVL.

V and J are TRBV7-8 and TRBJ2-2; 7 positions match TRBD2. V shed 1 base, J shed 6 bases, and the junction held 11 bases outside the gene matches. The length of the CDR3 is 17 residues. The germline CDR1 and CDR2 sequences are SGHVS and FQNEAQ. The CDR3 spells CASSLDSTSVDAGELFF. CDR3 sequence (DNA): TGTGCCAGCAGCTTAGACTCTACTAGCGTTGATGCCGGGGAGCTGTTTTTT.

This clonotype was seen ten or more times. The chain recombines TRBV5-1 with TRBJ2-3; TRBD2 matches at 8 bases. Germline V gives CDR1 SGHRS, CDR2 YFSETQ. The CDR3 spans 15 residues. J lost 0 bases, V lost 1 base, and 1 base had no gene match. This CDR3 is CASSLSGGSTDTQYF. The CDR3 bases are TGCGCCAGCAGCTTGTCGGGGGGGAGCACAGATACGCAGTATTTT.

The CDR3 region is CASSQTGRVTGELFF. CDR3 DNA sequence: TGTGCCAGCAGCCAGACAGGGAGGGTGACCGGGGAGCTGTTTTTT. The chain combines TRBV4-2 with TRBJ2-2; D may be TRBD1 or TRBD2 (7 bases each). The germline CDR1 and CDR2 sequences are LGHNA and YNFKEQ. Trimming stripped 3 bases from V and 5 bases from J, with 13 bases between. The CDR3 consists of 15 residues.

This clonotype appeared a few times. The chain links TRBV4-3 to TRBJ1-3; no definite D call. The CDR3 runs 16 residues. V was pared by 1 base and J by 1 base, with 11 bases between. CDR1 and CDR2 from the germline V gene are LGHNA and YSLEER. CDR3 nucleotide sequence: TGCGCCAGCAGCCAAGGCGGCAGGCTTTCTGGAAACACCATATATTTT. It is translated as CASSQGGRLSGNTIYF.

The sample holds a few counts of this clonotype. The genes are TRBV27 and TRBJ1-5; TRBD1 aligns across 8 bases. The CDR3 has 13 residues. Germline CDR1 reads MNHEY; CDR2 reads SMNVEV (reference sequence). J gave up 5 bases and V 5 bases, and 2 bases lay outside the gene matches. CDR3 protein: CASSQQGDQPQHF. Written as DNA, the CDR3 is TGTGCCAGCAGTCAACAGGGGGATCAGCCCCAGCATTTT.

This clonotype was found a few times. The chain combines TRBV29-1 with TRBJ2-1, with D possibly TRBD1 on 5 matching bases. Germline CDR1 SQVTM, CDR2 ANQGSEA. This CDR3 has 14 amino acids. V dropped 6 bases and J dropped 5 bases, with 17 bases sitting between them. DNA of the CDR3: TGCAGCGTCGCGATATACAGGCTCAACAATGAGCAGTTCTTC. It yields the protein CSVAIYRLNNEQFF.

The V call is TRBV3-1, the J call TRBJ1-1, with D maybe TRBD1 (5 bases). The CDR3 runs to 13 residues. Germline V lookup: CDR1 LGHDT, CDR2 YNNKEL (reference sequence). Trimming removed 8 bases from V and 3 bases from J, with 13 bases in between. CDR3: CASRRDWDTEAFF. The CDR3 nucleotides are TGTGCCAGCCGGCGGGACTGGGACACTGAAGCTTTCTTT.

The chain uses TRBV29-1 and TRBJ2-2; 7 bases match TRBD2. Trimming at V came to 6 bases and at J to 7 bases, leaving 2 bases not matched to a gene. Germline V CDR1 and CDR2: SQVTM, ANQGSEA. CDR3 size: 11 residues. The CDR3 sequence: CSVGGDGELFF. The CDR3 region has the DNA TGCAGCGTGGGAGGGGACGGGGAGCTGTTTTTT.

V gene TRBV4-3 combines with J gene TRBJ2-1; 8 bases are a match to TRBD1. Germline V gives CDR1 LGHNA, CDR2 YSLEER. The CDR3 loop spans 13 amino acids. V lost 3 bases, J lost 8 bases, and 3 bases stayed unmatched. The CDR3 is CASSQDRADEQFF. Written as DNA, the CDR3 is TGCGCCAGCAGCCAGGACAGGGCGGATGAGCAGTTCTTC.

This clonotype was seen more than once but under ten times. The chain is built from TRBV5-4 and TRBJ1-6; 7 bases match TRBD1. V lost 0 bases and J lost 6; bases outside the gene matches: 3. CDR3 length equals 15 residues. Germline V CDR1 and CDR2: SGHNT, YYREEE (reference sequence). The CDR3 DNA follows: TGTGCCAGCAGCTTGGAGAACAGGGGTAATTCACCCCTCCACTTT. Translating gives CASSLENRGNSPLHF.

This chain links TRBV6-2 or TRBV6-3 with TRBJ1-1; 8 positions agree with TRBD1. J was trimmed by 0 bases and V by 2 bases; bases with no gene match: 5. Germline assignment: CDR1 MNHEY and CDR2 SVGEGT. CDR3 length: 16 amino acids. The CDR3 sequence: CASSYDRGSMNTEAFF. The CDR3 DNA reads TGTGCCAGCAGTTACGACAGGGGAAGCATGAACACTGAAGCTTTCTTT.

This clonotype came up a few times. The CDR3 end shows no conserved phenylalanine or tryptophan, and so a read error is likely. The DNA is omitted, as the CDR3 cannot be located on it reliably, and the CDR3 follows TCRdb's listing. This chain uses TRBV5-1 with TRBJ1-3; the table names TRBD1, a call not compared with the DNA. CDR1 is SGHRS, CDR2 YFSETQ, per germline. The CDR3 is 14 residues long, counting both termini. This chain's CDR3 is CASSVGEGPGVESL.